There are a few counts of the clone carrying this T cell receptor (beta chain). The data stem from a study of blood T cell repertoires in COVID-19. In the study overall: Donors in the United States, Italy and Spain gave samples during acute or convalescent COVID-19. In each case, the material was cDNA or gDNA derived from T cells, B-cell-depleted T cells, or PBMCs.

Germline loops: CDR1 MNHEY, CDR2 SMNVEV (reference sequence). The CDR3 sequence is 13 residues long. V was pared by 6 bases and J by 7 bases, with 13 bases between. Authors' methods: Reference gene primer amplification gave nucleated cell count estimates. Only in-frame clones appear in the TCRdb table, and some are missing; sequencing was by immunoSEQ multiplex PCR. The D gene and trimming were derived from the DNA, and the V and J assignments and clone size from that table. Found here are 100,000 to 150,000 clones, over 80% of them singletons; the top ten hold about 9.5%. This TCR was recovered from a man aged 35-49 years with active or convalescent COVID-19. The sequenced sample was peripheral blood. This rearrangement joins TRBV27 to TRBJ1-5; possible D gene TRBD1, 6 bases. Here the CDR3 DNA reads TGTGCCAGCAGGGCAACAGGGAACCAGCCCCAGCATTTT. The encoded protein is CASRATGNQPQHF.